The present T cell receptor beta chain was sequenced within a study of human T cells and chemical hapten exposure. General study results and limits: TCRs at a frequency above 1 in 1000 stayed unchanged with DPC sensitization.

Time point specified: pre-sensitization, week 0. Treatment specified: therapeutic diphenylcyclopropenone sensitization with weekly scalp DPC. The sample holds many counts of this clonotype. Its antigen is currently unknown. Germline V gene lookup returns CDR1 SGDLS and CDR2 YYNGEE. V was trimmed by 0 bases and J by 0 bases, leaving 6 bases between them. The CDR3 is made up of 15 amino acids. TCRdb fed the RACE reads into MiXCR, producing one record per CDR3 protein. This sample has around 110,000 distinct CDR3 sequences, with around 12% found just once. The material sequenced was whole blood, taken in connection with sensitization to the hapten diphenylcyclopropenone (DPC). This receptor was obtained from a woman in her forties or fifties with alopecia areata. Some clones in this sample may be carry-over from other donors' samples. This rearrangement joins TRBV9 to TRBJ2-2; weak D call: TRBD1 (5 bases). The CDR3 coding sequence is TGTGCCAGCAGCGTAGAACAGGCGAACACCGGGGAGCTGTTTTTT. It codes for CASSVEQANTGELFF.